Each of the 2 T cell receptor beta chains below was sequenced from the same sample in a study of blood T cell repertoires in COVID-19. The repertoire was sequenced with immunoSEQ multiplex PCR; TCRdb's copy has only in-frame clones and lacks some. The table lists roughly 250,000 clones, over 70% of them singletons. Sequenced: PBMCs or T cells enriched from blood (not recorded which). These TCRs come from a woman aged 35 to 49 who had been exposed to COVID-19.

The V call is TRBV6-5, the J call TRBJ1-2; the D is unclear. The V and J ends lost 0 bases and 6 bases respectively, with 14 bases between them. There are 15 residues in the CDR3. From germline, CDR1 is MNHEY and CDR2 SVGAGI. In nucleotides, the CDR3 is TGTGCCAGCAGTTACTCGAGTCCCGGAGGGAATGGCTACACCTTC. Its translation: CASSYSSPGGNGYTF.

The V call is TRBV30, the J call TRBJ1-3, with D unclear. V lost 6 bases, J lost 0 bases, and 9 bases lay in between. CDR3 size: 13 residues. Germline V gives CDR1 GTSNPN, CDR2 SVGIG (reference sequence). CDR3 loop: CACYWSSGNTIYF. CDR3 coding DNA: TGTGCCTGTTATTGGAGCTCTGGAAACACCATATATTTT.